These T cell receptor beta chains were read from a single sample in a study of blood T cell repertoires in COVID-19. TCRdb's copy holds only in-frame clones and misses some; the assay was immunoSEQ multiplex PCR. The sample includes around 130,000 clones, around 89% of them seen just once. Specimen: peripheral blood. Every receptor here comes from a human donor with COVID-19, enrolled during active disease. The donor label of this sample is uncertain. Both conserved end residues are trimmed from each CDR3. D genes are given only for firm matches.

v_gene: TRBV5-1
d_gene: -
j_gene: TRBJ2-2
CDR3aa: ASSIPTGNTGELF

v_gene: TRBV2
d_gene: TRBD1
j_gene: TRBJ2-1
CDR3aa: ASSTPGQGNSYNEQF

v_gene: TRBV19
d_gene: -
j_gene: TRBJ2-7
CDR3aa: ASSPRGTGAYEQY

v_gene: TRBV5-1
d_gene: TRBD1
j_gene: TRBJ1-3
CDR3aa: ASSFGQGGGNTIY

v_gene: TRBV5-1
d_gene: -
j_gene: TRBJ2-3
CDR3aa: ASSLGRGDTQY

v_gene: TRBV9
d_gene: -
j_gene: TRBJ2-3
CDR3aa: ASSPGDTQY

v_gene: TRBV9
d_gene: -
j_gene: TRBJ2-1
CDR3aa: ASSVGPGATYNEQF

v_gene: TRBV5-1
d_gene: TRBD1
j_gene: TRBJ1-1
CDR3aa: ASSLAAGGSTEAF

v_gene: TRBV6-5
d_gene: -
j_gene: TRBJ1-1
CDR3aa: ASSYSSRLGLTEAF

v_gene: TRBV28
d_gene: TRBD2
j_gene: TRBJ2-5
CDR3aa: ARRGGAGAGETQY

v_gene: TRBV16
d_gene: TRBD2
j_gene: TRBJ2-5
CDR3aa: ASSRGWREGREETQY

v_gene: TRBV7-9
d_gene: TRBD1
j_gene: TRBJ2-7
CDR3aa: ASSRAGQGSYEQY

v_gene: TRBV28
d_gene: TRBD1
j_gene: TRBJ1-5
CDR3aa: ASSPPDGTGNRQPQH

v_gene: TRBV11-3
d_gene: -
j_gene: TRBJ2-7
CDR3aa: ASSLRERDRPYEQY

v_gene: TRBV6-5
d_gene: -
j_gene: TRBJ1-2
CDR3aa: ASSYSHTRGYT

v_gene: TRBV15
d_gene: TRBD1
j_gene: TRBJ1-4
CDR3aa: ATSRETGAREKLF

v_gene: TRBV25-1
d_gene: TRBD1
j_gene: TRBJ2-7
CDR3aa: ASRAGGYEQY

v_gene: TRBV3-1/TRBV3-2
d_gene: TRBD2
j_gene: TRBJ2-3
CDR3aa: ASSQSRTRDTQY

v_gene: TRBV6-5
d_gene: TRBD2
j_gene: TRBJ2-5
CDR3aa: ASRLAGGQETQY

v_gene: TRBV6-2/TRBV6-3
d_gene: -
j_gene: TRBJ1-1
CDR3aa: ASSLEGRHTEAF

v_gene: TRBV1
d_gene: -
j_gene: TRBJ1-4
CDR3aa: TSSQGGEEGALGEKLF

v_gene: TRBV10-3
d_gene: TRBD2
j_gene: TRBJ2-1
CDR3aa: AISETAGGNNEQF

v_gene: TRBV2
d_gene: -
j_gene: TRBJ2-1
CDR3aa: ASSAIMAQF

v_gene: TRBV7-6
d_gene: -
j_gene: TRBJ1-5
CDR3aa: ASSFSNHGNQPQH

v_gene: TRBV5-1
d_gene: -
j_gene: TRBJ1-1
CDR3aa: ASRQAIMNTEAF